These 7 T cell receptor beta chains were sequenced from one sample in a study of tumor and adjacent non-tumor tissue in lung cancer. No cell sorting was done before RNA was extracted from the tissue. Distant lung tissue was collected more than 3 cm away from the tumor edge. The library came from three nested PCR rounds adapted from ARM-PCR protocols. TCRdb processed the multiplex PCR reads anew with MiXCR; each CDR3 protein has one entry. In the table there are fewer than 45,000 distinct CDR3 sequences, 60% to 70% of which are singletons. Input material: distant non-tumor lung tissue. These receptor sequences come from a woman aged 40 to 55 with non-small cell lung cancer.

The chain couples TRBV15 to TRBJ2-2; 7 bases map to TRBD2. The CDR3 spans 14 residues. The germline V gene has CDR1 LNHNV and CDR2 YYDKDF (reference sequence). V lost 0 bases, J lost 10 bases, and 5 bases stayed unmatched. The CDR3 region has the DNA TGTGCCACCAGCAGAGATCTAAGCGGGGAGGAGCTGTTTTTT. It encodes CATSRDLSGEELFF.

Turning to this clonotype: A much larger clone differs by one base, so this may be a read error. The rearrangement uses TRBV6-1 and TRBJ1-1; D is ambiguous. Per germline, CDR1 MNHNS and CDR2 SASEGT. This CDR3 spans 17 amino acids. CDR3 DNA sequence: TGTGCCAGCAGTGAAGCTGATGTTTATGGGCTGAACACTGAAACTTTCTTT. It encodes CASSEADVYGLNTETFF.

A note on this clonotype: An end of the junction differs from the germline gene, which may be a read error. The chain employs TRBV5-4 and TRBJ1-4; tentative D call: TRBD1 (6 bases). CDR1 SGHNT and CDR2 YYREEE come from the germline V gene (reference sequence). The CDR3 runs to 15 residues. Written as DNA, the CDR3 is TGTACCAGCAGCCTCTCGGGGGCCGGGGGGGAAGAACTGTTTTTT. Encoded protein: CTSSLSGAGGEELFF. Variable domain in full (rest from reference TRBV5-4 and TRBJ1-4): ETGVTQSPTHLIKTRGQQVTLRCSSQSGHNTVSWYQQALGQGPQFIFQYYREEENGRGNFPPRFSGLQFPNYSSELNVNALELDDSALYLCTSSLSGAGGEELFFGSGTQLSVL.

A note on this clonotype: A much larger clone differs by one base, so this may be a read error. The V and J genes are TRBV5-1 and TRBJ2-3; D not certain. Germline CDR1 reads SGHRS; CDR2 reads YFSETQ. This CDR3 has 14 amino acids. The DNA for the CDR3 is TGCTCCAGCAGCTTGGCCCTGGGCACAGATACGCAGTATTTT. Amino acid sequence: CSSSLALGTDTQYF.

With regard to this clonotype: The junction departs from the called germline gene at one end, perhaps through a read error. CDR3 nucleotide sequence: TGTACCAGCAGTATCCAGGATGAGCAGTTCTTC. Protein sequence: CTSSIQDEQFF. The gene calls are TRBV6-2 or TRBV6-3 and TRBJ2-1; D gene ambiguous. This CDR3 is 11 amino acids long. Germline V lookup: CDR1 MNHEY, CDR2 SVGEGT.

For this clonotype: This likely comes from a read error, as the CDR3 has no conserved phenylalanine or tryptophan at its end. The gene calls are TRBV6-1 and TRBJ1-1; unclear D gene. Germline CDR1 reads MNHNS; CDR2 reads SASEGT. V lost 2 bases and J lost 6, with 16 bases in between. This CDR3 spans 15 amino acids. In DNA, the CDR3 is TGTGCCAGCAGTGAAAAGGGCGGTTCGGGAGCTGAAGCTTTCTCT. Protein sequence: CASSEKGGSGAEAFS.

The chain links TRBV6-5 to TRBJ2-7; TRBD2 might be the D (6 bases). Germline CDR1 reads MNHEY; CDR2 reads SVGAGI. The CDR3 covers 13 residues. V shed 6 bases and J shed 12 bases, with 21 bases lying between them. CDR3 DNA: TGTGCCAGCAGCAGGACGGAGGGCTACGAACTGTACTTC. Protein product: CASSRTEGYELYF.